Below, 5 T cell receptor beta chains from the same sample are listed, as sequenced in a study of molecular identifiers for immune sequencing clone quantification. TCRdb analysed the PCR reads with MiXCR anew, one entry per CDR3 protein. This sample carries around 460,000 distinct CDR3 sequences, 20% to 25% of them seen once, and the ten largest clones take more than 0.8%. Sequencing input: naive CD8+ T cells from blood, with Jurkat cell RNA spiked in. Subset: FACS-sorted CD8+CD4-CCR7+CD45RA+ naive T cells. The origin of the receptors is a human donor in good health. Some libraries in this study had Jurkat cell RNA spiked in.

There are many counts of this clonotype. V is TRBV25-1 and J is TRBJ2-7, with a weak D call TRBD2 (5 bases). The CDR3 loop spans 14 amino acids. V gave up 3 bases and J gave up 1 base, with 10 bases separating them. Looked up from germline, CDR1 is MGHDK and CDR2 is SYGVNS. As DNA, the CDR3 is TGTGCCAGCAGTGACCGCACTAGGTCCTACGAGCAGTACTTC. Translation gives CASSDRTRSYEQYF.

The CDR3 is CASSPRQGEIAKNQPQHF. DNA for the CDR3: TGTGCCAGCTCACCAAGACAGGGAGAAATAGCCAAAAATCAGCCCCAGCATTTT. The chain has TRBV18 and TRBJ1-5; the match to TRBD1 covers 7 bases. In germline, CDR1 is KGHSH, CDR2 LQKENI. The CDR3 loop spans 18 amino acids. V trimming: 2 bases; J trimming: 4 bases; junction bases outside the gene matches: 14.

This clonotype was seen many times. The chain has TRBV24-1 and TRBJ2-1, with 7 bases matching TRBD2. Germline assignment: CDR1 KGHDR and CDR2 SFDVKD. J gave up 3 bases and V 4 bases, and 5 bases lay outside the gene matches. CDR3 size: 15 residues. The CDR3 DNA reads TGTGCCACCAGTGAAGGGGACTACCTCTACAATGAGCAGTTCTTC. It specifies CATSEGDYLYNEQFF.

This sequence joins TRBV4-1 and TRBJ1-1; 8 bases align to TRBD1. V was pared by 4 bases and J by 1 base, with 11 bases of the junction left unmatched. CDR1 MGHRA and CDR2 YSYEKL come from the germline V gene. This CDR3 has 17 amino acids. CDR3 bases: TGCGCCAGCAGCCTCGACCAGGGGGCGCGAGGGAACACTGAAGCTTTCTTT. It specifies CASSLDQGARGNTEAFF.

This clonotype was counted many times. The chain combines TRBV9 with TRBJ1-1, with 8 bases that match TRBD1. V lost 4 bases to trimming and J lost 3 bases; unmatched junction nucleotides: 5. CDR1 and CDR2 from the germline V gene are SGDLS and YYNGEE. This CDR3 contains 14 residues. CDR3 in amino acids: CASSTGQVDTEAFF. For the CDR3, the DNA is TGTGCCAGCAGCACGGGACAGGTGGACACTGAAGCTTTCTTT.